The 29 T cell receptor beta chains listed next were all sequenced from one sample in a study of cytomegalovirus exposure and HLA in healthy donors. The PCR had 60 Vbeta and 13 Jbeta primers. Sequencing used immunoSEQ multiplex PCR; TCRdb keeps in-frame clones, though not all of them. The repertoire includes 100,000 to 150,000 clones, 70% to 80% of them detected once, and 4% sits in the top ten. Sequencing used PBMCs. These receptors were obtained from a middle-aged man in good health and CMV-seropositive.

J is TRBJ2-5 and V is TRBV27, with D unclear. V was cut by 4 bases and J by 4 bases, with 10 bases left in between. This CDR3 spans 13 amino acids. Germline V gene data show CDR1 as MNHEY and CDR2 as SMNVEV (reference sequence). The CDR3 DNA reads as TGTGCCAGCAGTTATCGAGGCGGAGAGACCCAGTACTTC. Its translation is CASSYRGGETQYF.

This chain connects TRBV28 to TRBJ2-5; the D is unclear. The CDR3 runs 13 residues. Germline V lookup: CDR1 MDHEN, CDR2 SYDVKM. Trimming pared 6 bases from V and 0 bases from J, leaving 8 bases between. The CDR3 nucleotides are TGTGCCAGCAGCCAGGTGTACCAAGAGACCCAGTACTTC. This codes for CASSQVYQETQYF.

As DNA, the CDR3 is TGTGCCAGCAGCCAGGACACTAGCGTCAATGAGCAGTTCTTC. Protein: CASSQDTSVNEQFF. The rearrangement joins TRBV7-2 to TRBJ2-1, with 7 bases identical to TRBD2. CDR3 length: 14 residues. Germline V gives CDR1 SGHTA, CDR2 FQGNSA. J was trimmed by 6 bases and V by 5 bases; bases with no gene match: 7.

This clone was found a few times. The V gene is TRBV23-1, the J gene TRBJ1-4, with TRBD1 identical over 10 bases. TRBV23-1 belongs to the ORF category, with a function that is uncertain. The CDR3 is 17 amino acids. The trim removed 4 bases at V and 0 bases at J, leaving 5 bases unmatched. The CDR3, as DNA: TGCGCCAGCAGTCCGTGCGACAGGGGGCCAACTAATGAAAAACTGTTTTTT. Translated, it gives CASSPCDRGPTNEKLFF.

V gene TRBV7-6 combines with J gene TRBJ2-5; TRBD1 matches 10 bases. Germline V gene data show CDR1 as SGHVS and CDR2 as FNYEAQ. CDR3 length equals 17 residues. With V trimmed by 4 bases and J by 5 bases, 13 bases remained unmatched. The CDR3 coding sequence is TGTGCCAGCAGCTGGGGACAGGGGATTGTAGTTTCGGAGACCCAGTACTTC. Translating it yields CASSWGQGIVVSETQYF.

The gene calls are TRBV7-2 and TRBJ2-5, with 8 bases that match TRBD1. This CDR3 spans 13 amino acids. V lost 6 bases to trimming and J lost 5 bases; unmatched junction nucleotides: 5. Germline assignment: CDR1 SGHTA and CDR2 FQGNSA. The chain's CDR3 is CASSRTGGETQYF. CDR3 DNA sequence: TGTGCCAGCAGTCGCACAGGGGGTGAGACCCAGTACTTC.

J is TRBJ2-7 and V is TRBV27, with TRBD2 matching over 9 bases. V lost 8 bases, J lost 1 base, and 12 bases stayed unmatched. The CDR3 contains 16 residues. CDR1 MNHEY and CDR2 SMNVEV come from the germline V gene (reference sequence). The CDR3 nucleotides read TGTGCCAGCGGCCTGACCCGCGGGAGGGGTTCCTACGAGCAGTACTTC. It translates to CASGLTRGRGSYEQYF.

The chain combines TRBV5-8 with TRBJ2-7; a possible D gene is TRBD2 (5 bases). Trimming cost V 0 bases and J 12 bases, with 10 bases left between them. Germline-derived CDR1 and CDR2 are SGHTS and YDEGEE. The CDR3 runs to 11 residues. The CDR3 DNA reads TGTGCCAGCAGCTTGGTTAGCGTAGTGTACTTC. This gives the protein CASSLVSVVYF.

The chain links TRBV5-1 to TRBJ2-7; D might be TRBD1 (5 bases). V was trimmed by 0 bases and J by 0 bases, leaving 7 bases between them. The CDR3 is 14 amino acids. Germline CDR1 SGHRS, CDR2 YFSETQ. Here the CDR3 reads CASSLGRGSYEQYF. The CDR3 DNA sequence: TGCGCCAGCAGCTTGGGTAGGGGCTCCTACGAGCAGTACTTC.

V gene TRBV15 combines with J gene TRBJ2-7; a weak D match, TRBD1 (5 bases). The CDR3 runs to 13 residues. V lost 3 bases to trimming and J lost 4 bases, with 10 bases between them. Per germline, CDR1 LNHNV and CDR2 YYDKDF (reference sequence). The CDR3 DNA is TGTGCCACCAGCAGGGACAAGCCTTACGAGCAGTACTTC. Protein: CATSRDKPYEQYF.

This clone was detected once. This chain uses TRBV19 with TRBJ2-1, with 11 positions matching TRBD2. CDR3 size: 15 residues. V was pared by 8 bases and J by 5 bases, with 8 bases of the junction left unmatched. Germline CDR1 LNHDA, CDR2 SQIVND (reference sequence). CDR3 loop: CASDQGTSGNNEQFF. The CDR3 DNA reads as TGTGCCAGTGACCAAGGGACTAGCGGAAACAATGAGCAGTTCTTC.

The chain uses TRBV10-3 and TRBJ1-2, with 9 positions matching TRBD1. Germline assignment: CDR1 ENHRY and CDR2 SYGVKD. This CDR3 comprises 16 residues. Trimming took 5 bases from V and 6 from J; bases not matched to a gene: 13. The CDR3 protein is CAISHRGQGMGDGYTF. The CDR3 DNA sequence: TGTGCCATCAGTCATCGGGGACAGGGCATGGGAGATGGCTACACCTTC.

V is TRBV2 and J is TRBJ1-1; no clear D. The CDR3 loop spans 13 amino acids. The V gene lost 8 bases and the J gene lost 1 base, with 11 bases spanning the gap. Germline CDR1 and CDR2: SNHLY and FYNNEI. The CDR3 nucleotides read TGTGCCAGCCAAGTACACCCGAACACTGAAGCTTTCTTT. It is translated as CASQVHPNTEAFF. The complete variable domain, with remaining parts taken from reference TRBV2 and TRBJ1-1, reads EPEVTQTPSHQVTQMGQEVILRCVPISNHLYFYWYRQILGQKVEFLVSFYNNEISEKSEIFDDQFSVERPDGSNFTLKIRSTKLEDSAMYFCASQVHPNTEAFFGQGTRLTVV.

The rearrangement joins TRBV19 to TRBJ2-5, with TRBD1 identical over 8 bases. The CDR3 consists of 15 residues. Trimming cost V 6 bases and J 9 bases; bases outside gene matches: 15. The germline V gene has CDR1 LNHDA and CDR2 SQIVND (reference sequence). The CDR3 loop is CASSIGTGSLASQYF. CDR3 coding DNA: TGTGCCAGTAGCATCGGGACAGGCTCGCTGGCGTCCCAGTACTTC.

This clone was observed a few times. The chain combines TRBV27 with TRBJ2-1; TRBD2 matches at 8 bases. The CDR3 runs 14 residues. CDR1 is MNHEY, CDR2 SMNVEV, per germline (reference sequence). V was clipped by 6 bases and J by 4 bases; unmatched bases: 5. CDR3 in DNA: TGTGCCAGCAGGATCGCTAGCGGGTACAATGAGCAGTTCTTC. It encodes CASRIASGYNEQFF.

This clone was seen more than once but under ten times. This chain joins TRBV5-1 and TRBJ2-2, with D perhaps matching TRBD1 (5 bases). The V gene's germline CDR1 is SGHRS and CDR2 YFSETQ. This CDR3 spans 17 amino acids. Trimming removed 6 bases from V and 0 bases from J, with 18 bases in between. The CDR3 reads CASILHWGNSNTGELFF. The CDR3 nucleotides read TGCGCCAGCATCCTCCATTGGGGCAATTCGAACACCGGGGAGCTGTTTTTT.

This clone appeared a single time. This sequence joins TRBV5-6 and TRBJ1-5; D uncertain. Germline V gene lookup returns CDR1 SGHDT and CDR2 YYEEEE. The CDR3 sequence is 15 residues long. V was trimmed by 1 base and J by 2 bases, leaving 10 bases between them. DNA for the CDR3: TGTGCCAGCAGCTTGCGGGGAGGGCGCAATCAGCCCCAGCATTTT. This gives the protein CASSLRGGRNQPQHF. Combining the CDR3 with reference TRBV5-6 and TRBJ1-5 gives the whole variable domain DAGVTQSPTHLIKTRGQQVTLRCSPKSGHDTVSWYQQALGQGPQFIFQYYEEEERQRGNFPDRFSGHQFPNYSSELNVNALLLGDSALYLCASSLRGGRNQPQHFGDGTRLSIL.

V gene TRBV19 combines with J gene TRBJ2-3; the match to TRBD2 covers 14 bases. Germline-derived CDR1 and CDR2 are LNHDA and SQIVND (reference sequence). The CDR3 runs to 18 residues. J gave up 5 bases and V 5 bases, and 12 bases lay outside the gene matches. Here the CDR3 reads CASSFGGLAGASRDTQYF. CDR3 bases: TGTGCCAGTAGTTTTGGGGGACTAGCGGGGGCATCGAGAGATACGCAGTATTTT.

This clone was observed a single time. This chain joins TRBV6-5 and TRBJ2-1, with 10 bases identical to TRBD2. The CDR3 is 15 amino acids. Trimming at V came to 2 bases and at J to 10 bases, leaving 8 bases not matched to a gene. Germline lookup yields CDR1 MNHEY and CDR2 SVGAGI. The CDR3 nucleotides read TGTGCCAGCAGTTACGACCTAGCGGGGGCCGGGGAGCAGTTCTTC. It yields the protein CASSYDLAGAGEQFF.

The chain recombines TRBV7-2 with TRBJ1-1; TRBD1 is a possible D gene (6 bases). V was cut by 5 bases and J by 4 bases, with 11 bases left in between. The CDR3 is 13 residues long. Germline-derived CDR1 and CDR2 are SGHTA and FQGNSA. Here the CDR3 reads CASSPGTPTEAFF. In DNA, the CDR3 is TGTGCCAGCAGCCCGGGGACACCCACTGAAGCTTTCTTT.

The chain joins TRBV5-4 to TRBJ2-1, with D hard to call. Germline V gene sequence: CDR1 SGHNT, CDR2 YYREEE (reference sequence). V lost 6 bases to trimming and J lost 3 bases, with 4 bases between them. The CDR3 loop spans 11 amino acids. CDR3 amino acids: CASTGYNEQFF. CDR3 sequence (DNA): TGTGCCAGCACGGGCTACAATGAGCAGTTCTTC.

The rearrangement links TRBV2 to TRBJ1-5, with unresolved D. V was shortened by 3 bases and J by 8 bases, with 5 bases between the two germline ends. This CDR3 contains 11 residues. Germline V lookup: CDR1 SNHLY, CDR2 FYNNEI. CDR3 DNA sequence: TGTGCCAGCAGTGAGAGCGAGCCCCAGCATTTT. Its translation: CASSESEPQHF.

The CDR3 DNA is TGTGCCAGCAGCGGACGAACAGGGGGCACAGATACGCAGTATTTT. Amino acid sequence: CASSGRTGGTDTQYF. The rearrangement joins TRBV9 to TRBJ2-3; 7 nucleotides agree with TRBD1. Trimming removed 3 bases from V and 1 base from J; junction bases left unmatched: 5. The CDR3 extends over 15 amino acids. Germline V gene sequence: CDR1 SGDLS, CDR2 YYNGEE.

DNA for the CDR3: TGTGCCAGCAGCTTGGGTACCGGCGGAGAGCAGTACTTC. Translated: CASSLGTGGEQYF. V and J are TRBV5-4 and TRBJ2-7, with D uncertain. Germline values: CDR1 SGHNT, CDR2 YYREEE (reference sequence). Trimming left V 0 bases short and J 7 bases short, with 11 bases between. CDR3 size: 13 residues.

The genes are TRBV28 and TRBJ1-1; D is ambiguous. The V gene's germline CDR1 is MDHEN and CDR2 SYDVKM. The CDR3 spans 14 residues. Trimming took 0 bases from V and 5 from J, leaving 10 bases between them. CDR3 DNA: TGTGCCAGCAGTTTATGGAGGGCGTCTACTGAAGCTTTCTTT. It encodes CASSLWRASTEAFF.

The chain couples TRBV5-1 to TRBJ2-1; 12 positions match TRBD2. The CDR3 is 16 residues long. Per germline, CDR1 SGHRS and CDR2 YFSETQ. J was trimmed by 4 bases and V by 5 bases; bases with no gene match: 7. CDR3 nucleotides: TGCGCCAGCAGGACGGCTACTAGCGGGGGGTACAATGAGCAGTTCTTC. It codes for CASRTATSGGYNEQFF.

The chain has TRBV18 and TRBJ1-1; 10 nucleotides line up with TRBD1. Germline CDR1 reads KGHSH; CDR2 reads LQKENI. The CDR3 sequence is 15 residues long. V shed 2 bases, J shed 4 bases, and the junction held 4 bases outside the gene matches. The CDR3 region is CASSPTDRGLTEAFF. CDR3 DNA sequence: TGTGCCAGCTCACCAACAGACAGGGGGCTCACTGAAGCTTTCTTT.

The chain has TRBV11-2 and TRBJ1-1; unclear D gene. CDR1 and CDR2 from the germline V gene are SGHAT and FQNNGV. The CDR3 has 13 amino acids. Trimming took 4 bases from V and 4 from J, leaving 10 bases between them. In DNA form, the CDR3 reads TGTGCCAGCAGCTACGGCGGGAGCACTGAAGCTTTCTTT. This gives the protein CASSYGGSTEAFF.

V is TRBV5-4 and J is TRBJ2-7; the match to TRBD1 covers 8 bases. The CDR3 runs 15 residues. Germline-derived CDR1 and CDR2 are SGHNT and YYREEE (reference sequence). Losses at the gene ends were 4 bases for V and 3 bases for J; bases not matched to a gene: 9. The CDR3: CASSGGDRWGYEQYF. The CDR3 DNA sequence: TGTGCCAGCAGCGGAGGGGACAGGTGGGGCTACGAGCAGTACTTC.